A selection of T cell receptor beta chains follows, all from one sample in a study of blood T cell repertoires in COVID-19. The table came from immunoSEQ multiplex PCR; TCRdb's copy has only in-frame clones and leaves some out. The sample consists of roughly 40,000 clones, approximately 89% of them appearing once. Sequences were obtained from peripheral blood. These receptors were taken from a human donor in a cohort sampled during active COVID-19. CDR3s include the opening cysteine and the closing phenylalanine or tryptophan. A D gene is named only where the DNA matches it firmly. Size is omitted from some rows. Given values are once, few, many or a class for expanded clones.

d_call j_call clone_size v_call cdr3_aa cdr3_nt
. TRBJ2-3 . TRBV30 CAWAKQGLWTDTQYF TGTGCCTGGGCGAAACAGGGATTATGGACAGATACGCAGTATTTT
. TRBJ1-3 . TRBV15 CATSLAGTGNTIYF TGTGCCACCAGCCTGGCGGGCACTGGAAACACCATATATTTT
. TRBJ2-4 . TRBV7-2 CASSAFQGNIQYF TGTGCCAGCAGCGCCTTCCAGGGGAACATTCAGTACTTC
TRBD1 TRBJ1-2 . TRBV5-1 CASSLLTGGLGADGYTF TGCGCCAGCAGCTTGCTGACAGGGGGCTTGGGGGCAGATGGCTACACCTTC
TRBD2 TRBJ2-3 once TRBV30 CARTSGSTDTQYF TGTGCCCGGACTAGCGGAAGCACAGATACGCAGTATTTT
TRBD2 TRBJ2-3 . TRBV6-1 CASSDYPTSGSTDTQYF TGTGCCAGCAGTGACTACCCGACTAGCGGGAGCACAGATACGCAGTATTTT
. TRBJ2-4 . TRBV19 CASRPIQEAKNIQYF TGTGCCAGTAGGCCCATACAGGAAGCCAAAAACATTCAGTACTTC
. TRBJ1-5 . TRBV18 CASSRESVRRGMDQPQHF TGTGCCAGCTCACGAGAGTCGGTCCGCCGAGGAATGGATCAGCCCCAGCATTTT
. TRBJ1-1 once TRBV2 CASSPGHLSAFF TGTGCCAGCAGCCCGGGACATCTTTCGGCTTTCTTT
. TRBJ1-6 . TRBV7-9 CASSFGSSYNSPLHF TGTGCCAGCAGCTTCGGGAGCTCCTATAATTCACCCCTCCACTTT
. TRBJ2-7 . TRBV5-4 CASSLEQGNRYEQYF TGTGCCAGCAGCTTGGAGCAGGGTAACCGATACGAGCAGTACTTC
TRBD2 TRBJ2-1 once TRBV9 CASSARGASGYNEQFF TGTGCCAGCAGCGCCCGAGGGGCTAGCGGTTACAATGAGCAGTTCTTC
. TRBJ2-3 . TRBV5-4 CASSSGKRRSTDTQYF TGTGCCAGCAGCAGTGGCAAGCGGAGGAGCACAGATACGCAGTATTTT
. TRBJ1-5 . TRBV28 CASSLYRGLGQPQHF TGTGCCAGCAGTTTATATCGGGGTTTAGGGCAGCCCCAGCATTTT
TRBD1 TRBJ1-2 . TRBV27 CASSSRQGNIYGYTF TGTGCCAGCAGTTCGAGACAGGGAAATATCTATGGCTACACCTTC
TRBD1 TRBJ2-2 . TRBV19 CASSTGGFSGELFF TGTGCCAGTAGCACAGGGGGATTTAGCGGGGAGCTGTTTTTT
. TRBJ1-2 . TRBV6-2/TRBV6-3 CASSSGNGYTF TGTGCCAGCAGTTCAGGGAACGGCTACACCTTC
TRBD2 TRBJ2-1 . TRBV3-1/TRBV3-2 CASSGPGGPGEQFF TGTGCCAGCAGCGGGCCGGGAGGGCCGGGTGAGCAGTTCTTC
. TRBJ2-2 . TRBV7-3 CASSPTVTHGELFF TGTGCCAGCAGCCCTACAGTCACTCACGGGGAGCTGTTTTTT
. TRBJ1-1 . TRBV5-1 CASSLVQGREAFF TGCGCCAGCAGCTTGGTACAGGGCAGGGAAGCTTTCTTT
TRBD2 TRBJ2-7 . TRBV5-6 CASSSSGETYEQYF TGTGCCAGCAGCTCTAGCGGGGAGACCTACGAGCAGTACTTC
. TRBJ1-1 once TRBV19 CASTRGLTNTEAFF TGTGCCAGTACTAGGGGACTTACGAACACTGAAGCTTTCTTT
. TRBJ1-2 . TRBV30 CAWRVSSLIRTVYGYTF TGTGCCTGGAGGGTCTCTAGCCTTATCAGGACGGTCTATGGCTACACCTTC
TRBD1 TRBJ2-1 . TRBV5-1 CASSRDREGNEQFF TGCGCCAGCAGCCGGGACAGGGAGGGCAATGAGCAGTTCTTC
TRBD2 TRBJ2-1 . TRBV30 CAWNSGRGYNEQFF TGTGCCTGGAACAGCGGGAGGGGGTACAATGAGCAGTTCTTC
. TRBJ1-1 . TRBV9 CASSGGRSTEAFF TGTGCCAGCAGCGGGGGGCGGAGCACTGAAGCTTTCTTT
. TRBJ2-2 . TRBV11-2 CASSSLTGVAPGELFF TGTGCCAGCAGCTCCTTGACAGGCGTAGCCCCCGGGGAGCTGTTTTTT
TRBD2 TRBJ2-5 . TRBV28 CASSQAGGPGSETQYF TGTGCCAGCAGTCAAGCGGGAGGGCCGGGTAGTGAGACCCAGTACTTC
TRBD1 TRBJ1-4 . TRBV6-1 CASSEQGARDEKLFF TGTGCCAGCAGTGAACAGGGGGCGCGGGATGAAAAACTGTTTTTT
TRBD1 TRBJ2-1 . TRBV3-1/TRBV3-2 CASSQLRDRELGSSYNEQFF TGTGCCAGCAGCCAACTAAGGGACAGGGAATTGGGAAGCTCCTACAATGAGCAGTTCTTC
TRBD1 TRBJ2-5 . TRBV24-1 CATRRTGQETQYF TGTGCCACCAGACGGACAGGGCAAGAGACCCAGTACTTC
. TRBJ1-2 . TRBV12-3/TRBV12-4 CASRPVSGGYTF TGTGCCAGCAGGCCGGTCTCGGGGGGCTACACCTTC
. TRBJ2-3 . TRBV9 CASSVGPTTGTDTQYF TGTGCCAGCAGCGTGGGCCCCACAACCGGCACAGATACGCAGTATTTT
TRBD2 TRBJ2-1 many TRBV9 CASSLHRSGGAPNEQFF TGTGCCAGCAGCCTCCATCGTAGCGGGGGGGCTCCCAATGAGCAGTTCTTC
. TRBJ2-5 . TRBV21-1 CASSKARPLGRQETQYF TGTGCCAGCAGCAAAGCCCGACCCTTGGGGCGGCAAGAGACCCAGTACTTC
. TRBJ2-6 once TRBV4-3 CASSQEPGYPNVLTF TGCGCCAGCAGCCAAGAACCAGGGTACCCCAACGTCCTGACTTTC
. TRBJ2-7 . TRBV5-1 CASSLNLQATYEQYF TGCGCCAGCAGCCTTAACCTACAGGCCACCTACGAGCAGTACTTC
TRBD1 TRBJ1-2 . TRBV7-9 CASSPSGQDNYGYTF TGTGCCAGCAGCCCCTCCGGACAGGATAACTATGGCTACACCTTC
TRBD1 TRBJ1-5 few TRBV6-5 CASSRKTGSSQPQHF TGTGCCAGCAGTCGCAAGACAGGGAGCAGTCAGCCCCAGCATTTT
. TRBJ2-3 . TRBV10-3 CAIKNATRADTQYF TGTGCCATCAAGAATGCGACTAGAGCAGATACGCAGTATTTT
. TRBJ2-1 . TRBV5-1 CASSLDGGGKTNEQFF TGCGCCAGCAGCTTGGACGGTGGCGGGAAAACCAATGAGCAGTTCTTC
TRBD1 TRBJ1-1 . TRBV5-1 CASSTDRAAEAFF TGCGCCAGCAGCACGGACAGGGCGGCTGAAGCTTTCTTT
. TRBJ1-3 few TRBV5-6 CASSDSKQGMFGNTIYF TGTGCCAGCAGCGATTCCAAACAGGGTATGTTCGGAAACACCATATATTTT
TRBD1 TRBJ2-1 . TRBV12-3/TRBV12-4 CASSGQGLPKQFF TGTGCCAGCAGTGGACAGGGACTTCCCAAGCAGTTCTTC
. TRBJ1-1 . TRBV19 CASSMSANTEAFF TGTGCCAGTAGTATGAGTGCTAACACTGAAGCTTTCTTT
. TRBJ2-1 . TRBV5-1 CASSFGLTGYNEQFF TGCGCCAGCAGCTTCGGATTGACAGGCTACAATGAGCAGTTCTTC
. TRBJ2-2 few TRBV6-4 CASSGTESTGELFF TGTGCCAGCAGTGGAACAGAATCCACCGGGGAGCTGTTTTTT
TRBD1 TRBJ1-2 . TRBV28 CASSSSNTDRVRGYTF TGTGCCAGCAGTTCTTCAAATACGGACAGGGTGAGAGGCTACACCTTC
. TRBJ1-5 . TRBV7-9 CASSSGTAGQPQHF TGTGCCAGCAGCTCCGGGACTGCGGGACAGCCCCAGCATTTT
. TRBJ2-7 few TRBV9 CASSPGRQLLHEQYF TGTGCCAGCAGCCCCGGCAGACAGCTCCTCCACGAGCAGTACTTC
TRBD1 TRBJ2-5 . TRBV6-5 CASSYSAGTGKETQYF TGTGCCAGCAGTTACAGCGCCGGGACAGGAAAAGAGACCCAGTACTTC
TRBD2 TRBJ2-1 once TRBV7-3 CASSLAGGPNEQFF TGTGCCAGCAGCCTAGCGGGGGGTCCCAATGAGCAGTTCTTC